This T cell receptor (beta chain) appears in the sequencing data of a study of identical twins. As concerns this clonotype: Its target is not known.

Study-wide findings and caveats: Findings came from cross-sectional statistics, without long-term follow-up of donors.

It was template switching that added a universal primer site, and there were unique molecular identifiers on the cDNA. Via MiXCR, TCRdb re-called the 5' RACE reads, giving one row per CDR3 protein. The sample includes approximately 500,000 distinct CDR3 sequences, 20% to 25% of them seen just once. Germline-derived CDR1 and CDR2 are GTSNPN and SVGIG (reference sequence). V was cut by 1 base and J by 2 bases, with 14 bases left in between. CDR3 length: 15 residues. In addition, the sample was reused for a study of T cells expressing NK-cell markers. This second report adds: Sorted T-cell subsets CD3+CD56+NKG2C+, CD3+CD56+NKG2C- and CD3+CD56-NKG2C+ were TCR beta-sequenced. Eight donors were sequenced, seven testing HCMV-seropositive and one testing seronegative.

This rearrangement joins TRBV30 to TRBJ2-5; perhaps TRBD1 as D (5 bases). This TCR was recovered from a woman aged 18-30 years in good health. The sequencing sample was made of CD4+ T cells sorted from blood. In nucleotides, the CDR3 is TGTGCCTGGAGTGAGGGGATAGACGGACAAGAGACCCAGTACTTC. It translates to CAWSEGIDGQETQYF.